Below, 22 T cell receptor beta chains from the same sample are listed, as sequenced in a study of T cell responses to AZD1222 COVID-19 vaccine. Generated by immunoSEQ multiplex PCR, the TCRdb table keeps only in-frame clones and is missing some. The data show approximately 190,000 clones, around 93% seen once. Here the sequenced sample was peripheral blood, taken on day 0 of AZD1222 vaccination. The receptors derive from an adult in good health.

J is TRBJ2-1 and V is TRBV7-9; D possibly corresponds to TRBD1 (5 bases). The CDR3 sequence is 14 residues long. Trimming removed 3 bases at V and 5 bases at J, with 11 bases between. Germline V CDR1 and CDR2: SEHNR, FQNEAQ (reference sequence). CDR3 in amino acids: CASSFGRADNEQFF. The CDR3 DNA follows: TGTGCCAGCAGCTTCGGCAGGGCGGACAATGAGCAGTTCTTC.

The gene calls are TRBV7-6 and TRBJ2-1, with 13 bases that match TRBD2. CDR1 SGHVS and CDR2 FNYEAQ come from the germline V gene. Losses at the gene ends were 1 base for V and 0 bases for J; bases not matched to a gene: 9. This CDR3 contains 20 residues. CDR3 DNA: TGTGCCAGCAGCTTAGAAGGGCCGTGGACTAGCGGGAGCTCCTACAATGAGCAGTTCTTC. Encoded protein: CASSLEGPWTSGSSYNEQFF.

The rearrangement uses TRBV7-9 and TRBJ2-1; 9 bases fit TRBD2. Losses at the gene ends were 5 bases for V and 8 bases for J; bases not matched to a gene: 13. CDR3 length equals 16 residues. Germline CDR1 is SEHNR and CDR2 is FQNEAQ (reference sequence). CDR3 DNA: TGTGCCAGCAGCCCCGTTTCGGCTAGCGGGATCCATGAGCAGTTCTTC. As protein: CASSPVSASGIHEQFF. Using reference TRBV7-9 and TRBJ2-1 for the parts outside the CDR3, the full variable domain is DTGVSQNPRHKITKRGQNVTFRCDPISEHNRLYWYRQTLGQGPEFLTYFQNEAQLEKSRLLSDRFSAERPKGSFSTLEIQRTEQGDSAMYLCASSPVSASGIHEQFFGPGTRLTVL.

This clone was picked up one time. This chain connects TRBV6-1 to TRBJ2-2; D not resolved. V lost 4 bases and J lost 0, with 15 bases in between. This CDR3 is 17 amino acids long. CDR1 and CDR2 (germline): MNHNS, SASEGT. The CDR3 reads CASSAPTPPPNTGELFF. The CDR3 nucleotides are TGTGCCAGCAGTGCCCCCACGCCGCCACCGAACACCGGGGAGCTGTTTTTT.

This chain uses TRBV5-1 with TRBJ2-3; D uncertain. V was pared by 0 bases and J by 1 base, with 6 bases between. The CDR3 is 14 amino acids. Per germline, CDR1 SGHRS and CDR2 YFSETQ. CDR3 residues: CASSLGEGTDTQYF. CDR3 in DNA: TGCGCCAGCAGCTTGGGTGAAGGCACAGATACGCAGTATTTT.

The V and J genes are TRBV24-1 and TRBJ2-1; no clear D. Trimming took 3 bases from V and 7 from J, leaving 15 bases between them. CDR3 length: 15 amino acids. Germline V CDR1 and CDR2: KGHDR, SFDVKD. The chain's CDR3 is CATSDPYLPSNEQFF. The DNA for the CDR3 is TGTGCCACCAGTGATCCATATCTGCCGTCAAATGAGCAGTTCTTC.

This chain uses TRBV14 with TRBJ1-2; 7 nucleotides match TRBD1. The V and J ends lost 5 bases and 7 bases, in that order; junction bases with no gene match: 7. In germline, CDR1 is SGHDN, CDR2 FVKESK. The CDR3 spans 13 residues. For the CDR3, the DNA is TGTGCCAGCAGCGCTCGGGACAGAACTGGCTACACCTTC. Translated, it gives CASSARDRTGYTF.

The chain has TRBV4-3 and TRBJ2-2; D unresolved. The CDR3 contains 13 residues. Trimming left V 0 bases short and J 7 bases short, with 6 bases between. CDR1 and CDR2 (germline): LGHNA, YSLEER. For the CDR3, the DNA is TGCGCCAGCAGCCAAGATTTCGGCGGGGAGCTGTTTTTT. The encoded protein is CASSQDFGGELFF.

CDR3 in amino acids: CASSASGGSYNEQFF. For the CDR3, the DNA is TGTGCCAGCAGCGCAAGTGGGGGCTCCTACAATGAGCAGTTCTTC. This sequence joins TRBV6-5 and TRBJ2-1; either TRBD1 or TRBD2 may supply D (5 bases each). Germline V gene lookup returns CDR1 MNHEY and CDR2 SVGAGI. The V and J ends lost 6 bases and 0 bases respectively, with 12 bases between them. The CDR3 has 15 residues.

V and J are TRBV27 and TRBJ1-2; D remains unclear. V was trimmed by 3 bases and J by 2 bases, leaving 7 bases between them. The germline gives CDR1 MNHEY, CDR2 SMNVEV (reference sequence). This CDR3 is built from 13 residues. CDR3 sequence reads: CASSFGQNYGYTF. CDR3 DNA sequence: TGTGCCAGCAGTTTTGGGCAGAACTATGGCTACACCTTC.

The chain couples TRBV4-1 to TRBJ2-7, with 9 bases identical to TRBD1. Germline CDR1 is MGHRA and CDR2 is YSYEKL. CDR3 length equals 16 residues. V lost 4 bases, J lost 3 bases, and 10 bases stayed unmatched. The DNA for the CDR3 is TGCGCCAGCAGCCTGACACAGGGGGCGGACCTCTACGAGCAGTACTTC. Protein sequence: CASSLTQGADLYEQYF.

The V call is TRBV6-1, the J call TRBJ1-2, with a tentative D call TRBD1 (6 bases). CDR1 is MNHNS and CDR2 is SASEGT in the germline V gene. V was trimmed by 1 base and J by 5 bases, leaving 14 bases between them. The CDR3 is made up of 15 amino acids. The CDR3 sequence is CASSEGQGIGYGYTF. The CDR3 DNA follows: TGTGCCAGCAGTGAAGGGCAGGGGATCGGGTATGGCTACACCTTC.

The chain couples TRBV5-1 to TRBJ1-3, with unresolved D. The CDR3 is 16 residues long. The germline gives CDR1 SGHRS, CDR2 YFSETQ. V lost 3 bases and J lost 4, with 17 bases in between. For the CDR3, the DNA is TGCGCCAGCAGCTCGGCCCCCACCGTTGTGGGAAACACCATATATTTT. Translating gives CASSSAPTVVGNTIYF.

The V gene is TRBV5-4, the J gene TRBJ1-2; perhaps TRBD1 as D (6 bases). The CDR3 has 13 residues. Germline CDR1 reads SGHNT; CDR2 reads YYREEE (reference sequence). With 0 bases removed from V and 3 bases from J, the gap between germline ends came to 6 bases. As DNA, the CDR3 is TGTGCCAGCAGCTTGGACAGGGACTATGGCTACACCTTC. Translating gives CASSLDRDYGYTF.

The V call is TRBV10-3, the J call TRBJ1-1; 7 nucleotides match TRBD1. J was trimmed by 1 base and V by 6 bases; bases with no gene match: 5. Germline V gene data show CDR1 as ENHRY and CDR2 as SYGVKD. CDR3 size: 14 residues. For the CDR3, the DNA is TGTGCCATCAGGGATGACAGGGCGAACACTGAAGCTTTCTTT. Protein sequence: CAIRDDRANTEAFF.

The V and J genes are TRBV28 and TRBJ2-1, with D possibly being TRBD1 (5 bases). V was shortened by 6 bases and J by 7 bases, with 22 bases between the two germline ends. Germline CDR1 and CDR2: MDHEN and SYDVKM. The length of the CDR3 is 16 residues. DNA for the CDR3: TGTGCCAGCAGACTGATGGACACTCCCCGAGGTAATGAGCAGTTCTTC. As protein: CASRLMDTPRGNEQFF.

The chain couples TRBV7-8 to TRBJ2-7; D may correspond to TRBD1 or TRBD2 (5 bases each). Germline V gene data show CDR1 as SGHVS and CDR2 as FQNEAQ. The V gene lost 1 base and the J gene lost 2 bases, with 9 bases spanning the gap. The length of the CDR3 is 14 residues. The CDR3 spells CASSLVVGAYEQYF. The CDR3 DNA reads as TGTGCCAGCAGCTTAGTTGTGGGGGCCTACGAGCAGTACTTC.

This clone was counted between two and nine times. This chain uses TRBV10-3 with TRBJ2-1; 8 bases fit TRBD2. The CDR3 sequence is 14 residues long. V lost 2 bases, J lost 4 bases, and 1 base stayed unmatched. The germline gives CDR1 ENHRY, CDR2 SYGVKD. Written as DNA, the CDR3 is TGTGCCATCAGTGAGACTAGCGGTTACAATGAGCAGTTCTTC. The encoded protein is CAISETSGYNEQFF.

The CDR3: CASSLWTSTSNEQFF. The CDR3 DNA reads as TGTGCCAGCAGTTTGTGGACTAGCACCTCCAATGAGCAGTTCTTC. The rearrangement uses TRBV28 and TRBJ2-1, with TRBD2 matching over 8 bases. Germline V CDR1 and CDR2: MDHEN, SYDVKM. Unmatched junction bases numbered 7, after V lost 3 bases and J lost 6 bases. The CDR3 covers 15 residues.

The chain carries TRBV30 and TRBJ2-1, with 10 bases lining up with TRBD2. CDR1 is GTSNPN, CDR2 SVGIG, per germline (reference sequence). Trimming took 3 bases from V and 7 from J; bases not matched to a gene: 3. The CDR3 is 13 residues long. The CDR3 DNA follows: TGTGCCTGGAGCGGACTAGCGGATAATGAGCAGTTCTTC. Translation gives CAWSGLADNEQFF.

V usage is TRBV9 and J usage is TRBJ2-5; 7 bases match TRBD2. CDR1 and CDR2 (germline): SGDLS, YYNGEE. Losses at the gene ends were 2 bases for V and 2 bases for J; bases not matched to a gene: 3. This CDR3 has 14 amino acids. CDR3 nucleotides: TGTGCCAGCAGCGTGGCTAGCGGACAAGAGACCCAGTACTTC. It specifies CASSVASGQETQYF.

The J gene is TRBJ1-1, the V gene TRBV29-1; possibly TRBD1 for D (5 bases). V shed 5 bases and J shed 0 bases, with 22 bases lying between them. The germline CDR1 and CDR2 sequences are SQVTM and ANQGSEA. The CDR3 is 17 residues long. The CDR3 coding sequence is TGCAGCGTTACGCTGTTCCGCAGGGACGGGATGAACACTGAAGCTTTCTTT. Protein product: CSVTLFRRDGMNTEAFF.